Listed below are T cell receptor beta chains from one sample, sequenced in a study of T cells after yellow fever vaccination. TCRdb re-called the 5' RACE reads through MiXCR, storing one row per CDR3 protein. In the table there are just over 250,000 distinct CDR3 sequences, around 4.9% of which are singletons. Source: CD4+ T cells sorted from PBMCs, taken on the day of the yellow fever booster vaccination. All receptors come from a man aged 18 to 29 who received the YFV17D yellow fever vaccine. The CDR3 runs from the conserved cysteine through the conserved F or W. A D gene is named only where the DNA matches it firmly. Not all rows give a size; the values are once, few, many and, for expanded clones, a class.

TRBV28	many	TRBJ2-3	TRBD2	TGTGCCAGCAGTGGGATGGGACTAGCGTCCACAGATACGCAGTATTTT	CASSGMGLASTDTQYF
TRBV4-3	.	TRBJ2-3	.	TGCGCCAGCAGCCAAGAAAACAGGGCAGCGGTGGGTACGCAGTATTTT	CASSQENRAAVGTQYF
TRBV7-3	few	TRBJ2-2	.	TGTGCCAGCAGTCCAGGGAGTATCGCCGGGGAGCTGTTTTTT	CASSPGSIAGELFF
TRBV6-5	.	TRBJ1-6	TRBD1	TGTGCCAGCAGTTCGTACAGGGGTGGTTCACCCCTCCACTTT	CASSSYRGGSPLHF
TRBV7-2	few	TRBJ1-2	.	TGTGCCAGCAGCTTAGCGCCCACGAAGTATGGCTACACCTTC	CASSLAPTKYGYTF
TRBV7-9	.	TRBJ2-1	TRBD2	TGTGCCAGCAGCTTGGGGCTAGCGGATGAGCAGTTCTTC	CASSLGLADEQFF
TRBV7-9	.	TRBJ1-2	TRBD1	TGTGCCAGCAGCTTAACGCCAGGAGGGACAGGGGGTTATAACTATGGCTACACCTTC	CASSLTPGGTGGYNYGYTF
TRBV14	.	TRBJ2-7	.	TGTGCCAGCAGCCAAGATCTCTCGTACTCCTACGAGCAGTACTTC	CASSQDLSYSYEQYF
TRBV9	few	TRBJ2-5	TRBD2	TGTGCCAGCAGCGTAGGGATGACTAGCGGGGGGGGAGAGACCCAGTACTTC	CASSVGMTSGGGETQYF
TRBV6-2/TRBV6-3	few	TRBJ1-2	.	TGTGCCAGCAGTTATCCGTCAGCTTATTCCTATGGCTACACCTTC	CASSYPSAYSYGYTF
TRBV5-1	few	TRBJ2-3	TRBD2	TGCGCCAGCAGCGATATACTAGCGGCCACAGATACGCAGTATTTT	CASSDILAATDTQYF
TRBV29-1	.	TRBJ2-5	TRBD1	TGCAGCGTTGAAACCTTAGTAAGAACAGGGGGCGAACTAGAGACCCAGTACTTC	CSVETLVRTGGELETQYF
TRBV18	many	TRBJ1-3	TRBD1	TGTGCCAGCTCACCACCGGGACAGGGGGCTGGAAACACCATATATTTT	CASSPPGQGAGNTIYF
TRBV20-1	few	TRBJ1-5	.	TGCAGTGCTAGTAGCGGGAGAGTGGGTCAGCCCCAGCATTTT	CSASSGRVGQPQHF
TRBV20-1	few	TRBJ1-1	TRBD1	TGCAGTGCTAGAGCGTGGACAGGGCCGGGGACTGAAGCTTTCTTT	CSARAWTGPGTEAFF
TRBV29-1	few	TRBJ1-1	.	TGCAGCGCCGCACGGGAAGGGGAAGCTTTCTTT	CSAAREGEAFF
TRBV3-1	few	TRBJ1-5	.	TGTGCCAGCAGCCAAGGGCAGGGGTATCAGCCCCAGCATTTT	CASSQGQGYQPQHF
TRBV5-1	few	TRBJ2-1	TRBD2	TGCGCCAGCAGCCCATTAACTAGCGGAGGCAATGAGCAGTTCTTC	CASSPLTSGGNEQFF
TRBV11-1	few	TRBJ1-6	.	TGTGCCAGCAGGCCAACAGGGAATTCACCCCTCCACTTT	CASRPTGNSPLHF
TRBV2	.	TRBJ1-4	TRBD1	TGTGCCACCTCGTTGGGACAGGGAGTCGAAAAACTGTTTTTT	CATSLGQGVEKLFF
TRBV7-2	many	TRBJ2-1	.	TGTGCCAGCAGCGTTAGCGCGGGCAATGAGCAGTTCTTC	CASSVSAGNEQFF
TRBV28	.	TRBJ2-5	.	TGTGCCAGCAGTTTCCGGCGGGGGCCCCAAGAGACCCAGTACTTC	CASSFRRGPQETQYF
TRBV7-2	many	TRBJ2-1	.	TGTGCCAGCAGCTTAGTCTACCTCAGGGACGGAGGGAATGAGCAGTTCTTC	CASSLVYLRDGGNEQFF
TRBV29-1	few	TRBJ2-5	.	TGCAGCGTTATCAGGGGACTCCAAGAGACCCAGTACTTC	CSVIRGLQETQYF
TRBV7-2	many	TRBJ2-1	TRBD2	TGTGCCAGCAGCTTTAGCGGGGGGGCTAAGGAGCAGTTCTTC	CASSFSGGAKEQFF
TRBV12-3/TRBV12-4	few	TRBJ1-5	.	TGTGCCAGCGCCACTAGGCTGGGGTCGGGGCAGCCCCAGCATTTT	CASATRLGSGQPQHF
TRBV20-1	.	TRBJ2-1	.	TGCAGTGCTAGGGGCAGGGGTTACTCTCCGTACAATGAGCAGTTCTTC	CSARGRGYSPYNEQFF
TRBV5-1	.	TRBJ1-2	TRBD1	TGCGCCAGCAGCGGAGGGACAGGGGGCGATGGCTACACCTTC	CASSGGTGGDGYTF
TRBV5-1	many	TRBJ2-5	.	TGCGCCAGCAGCTTGGTTCTAAGAGAGACCCAGTACTTC	CASSLVLRETQYF
TRBV7-2	many	TRBJ2-3	TRBD2	TGTGCCAGCAGCTTCCTAGCGGACAGCACAGATACGCAGTATTTT	CASSFLADSTDTQYF
TRBV24-1	few	TRBJ1-2	.	TGTGCCACCAGTGACGGGCGCTCAGTCCGACAATTC	CATSDGRSVRQF
TRBV7-2	.	TRBJ2-2	TRBD2	TGTGCCAGCAGGAGCGGGGGGGCCCCGAACACCGGGGAGCTGTTTTTT	CASRSGGAPNTGELFF
TRBV7-2	many	TRBJ2-1	.	TGTGCCAGCAGCTTAGTTGGGGCGGACAATGAGCAGTTCTTC	CASSLVGADNEQFF
TRBV5-6	.	TRBJ1-2	TRBD1	TGTGCCAGCAGCCGAATACAGGGGGCGATTAACTATGGCTACACCTTC	CASSRIQGAINYGYTF
TRBV7-2	many	TRBJ2-2	.	TGTGCCAGCAGCTTAGGAACTGTATTCGCCGGGGAGCTGTTTTTT	CASSLGTVFAGELFF
TRBV30	.	TRBJ2-7	TRBD1	TGTGCCTGGAACGTACAGGGGCTCGACGAGCAGTACTTC	CAWNVQGLDEQYF
TRBV19	few	TRBJ2-2	.	TGTGCCAGTAGCGCCGTCCTAACCGCCGGGGAGCTGTTTTTT	CASSAVLTAGELFF
TRBV5-4	few	TRBJ1-1	TRBD1	TGTGCCAGCAGAGCGACTACAGGGGATCGGACTGAAGCTTTCTTT	CASRATTGDRTEAFF
TRBV18	.	TRBJ1-2	TRBD1	TGTGCCAGCTCACCCACGGGACAGGGGTTGAATGGCTACACCTTC	CASSPTGQGLNGYTF
TRBV6-5	few	TRBJ1-2	TRBD1	TGTGCCAGCAGTTCGCTTTGGACAGGGGGCTACTATGGCTACACCTTC	CASSSLWTGGYYGYTF
TRBV5-1	few	TRBJ2-7	TRBD1	TGCGCCAGCAGCTCGCCTTGGAGGACAGGGGCTTCCTACGAGCAGTACTTC	CASSSPWRTGASYEQYF
TRBV12-3/TRBV12-4	few	TRBJ1-5	.	TGTGCCAGCACCCCGAGGGCCCGGGGGTTTAATCAGCCCCAGCATTTT	CASTPRARGFNQPQHF
TRBV5-1	.	TRBJ1-1	.	TGCGCCAGCAGCCCCCGGTGGGGAGACACTGAAGCTTTCTTT	CASSPRWGDTEAFF
TRBV10-3	few	TRBJ2-7	TRBD1	TGTGCCACAGGCACCTTACGGCAGGGGGACGTCTACGAGCAGTACTTC	CATGTLRQGDVYEQYF
TRBV9	few	TRBJ2-2	.	TGTGCCAGCAGCGTGACGTTCGGGGAGCTGTTTTTT	CASSVTFGELFF
TRBV5-5	many	TRBJ2-2	.	TGTGCCAGCAGCTTGTCCGGGTTGGGGGAGCTGTTTTTT	CASSLSGLGELFF
TRBV4-1	many	TRBJ1-1	.	TGCGCCAGCAGCCAAGACTGGGGATACACTGAAGCTTTCTTT	CASSQDWGYTEAFF
TRBV9	.	TRBJ2-5	.	TGTGCCAGCAGCGTAGGGGTCCGGGACGGAGAAGAGACCCAGTACTTC	CASSVGVRDGEETQYF
TRBV3-2	many	TRBJ2-5	.	TGTGCCAGCAGCCGCGTAGTCGCGGAGACCCAGTACTTC	CASSRVVAETQYF
TRBV20-1	.	TRBJ2-3	TRBD1	TGCAGTGCTACAGACAGGGGCGCCACAGATACGCAGTATTTT	CSATDRGATDTQYF
TRBV29-1	few	TRBJ1-4	TRBD1	TGCAGCGGGATGGACAGGGCAGAAAAACTGTTTTTT	CSGMDRAEKLFF
TRBV10-3	many	TRBJ2-1	TRBD2	TGTGCCATCAGTGACCCTGGGGGGGACAATGAGCAGTTCTTC	CAISDPGGDNEQFF
TRBV4-2	.	TRBJ1-3	.	TGTGCCAGCAGCCAAGAACGTGACCCTGGAAACACCATATATTTT	CASSQERDPGNTIYF
TRBV29-1	few	TRBJ2-5	TRBD1	TGCAGCGTCGGACAGGGCTTTTGGGAGACCCAGTACTTC	CSVGQGFWETQYF
TRBV14	few	TRBJ2-7	TRBD1	TGTGCCAGCAGCCAAGATAGGGGACAGGGTCACGAGCAGTACTTC	CASSQDRGQGHEQYF
TRBV29-1	few	TRBJ1-3	.	TGCAGCGCCCTATTGAGGGGGTCAGGAAACACCATATATTTT	CSALLRGSGNTIYF
TRBV12-3/TRBV12-4	many	TRBJ1-3	.	TGTGCCAGCAGGTGGCTCTCTGGAAACACCATATATTTT	CASRWLSGNTIYF
TRBV12-3/TRBV12-4	many	TRBJ1-2	.	TGTGCCAGCAGTTTAGCCCGCGGACAAGCAAACTATGGCTACACCTTC	CASSLARGQANYGYTF
TRBV12-3/TRBV12-4	few	TRBJ1-3	.	TGTGCCAGCGTAGGACCGCCGAGCTCTGGAAACACCATATATTTT	CASVGPPSSGNTIYF
TRBV7-2	few	TRBJ1-5	.	TGTGCCAGCAGCGTTAGTACGGGCCAGCCCCAGCATTTT	CASSVSTGQPQHF